The 2 T cell receptor beta chains below all came from one sample that was sequenced in a study of shared clonotypes between healthy human individuals. Only in-frame clones appear in the TCRdb table, and some are missing; sequencing was by immunoSEQ multiplex PCR. The data hold 2,100,000 or so clones, with 90% to 97% observed a single time. Material for sequencing was naive CD4+ T cells sorted from blood. The subset here: CD45RA+ positively selected. Receptors were obtained from a man aged 18 to 30 in good health.

The gene calls are TRBV7-2 and TRBJ2-5, with 7 bases that match TRBD1. This CDR3 is built from 14 residues. Germline V gives CDR1 SGHTA, CDR2 FQGNSA. Trimming at V came to 8 bases and at J to 2 bases, leaving 8 bases not matched to a gene. Here the CDR3 reads CASHRDRQQETQYF. CDR3 nucleotide sequence: TGTGCCAGCCACCGGGACAGACAACAAGAGACCCAGTACTTC.

This chain joins TRBV10-3 and TRBJ1-3; 9 bases line up with TRBD1. This CDR3 has 15 residues. From germline, CDR1 is ENHRY and CDR2 SYGVKD. V shed 6 bases, J shed 7 bases, and the junction held 10 bases outside the gene matches. The CDR3 nucleotides read TGTGCCATCAGCGGCCGGGACAGGGATGAGAACACCATATATTTT. Translating gives CAISGRDRDENTIYF.